This T cell receptor beta chain derives from a study of T cell repertoires in cytomegalovirus infection. The study's findings and limits: The ex vivo response was dominated by HLA-C-restricted CMV-specific TCR beta clonotypes.

TCRdb fed the reads into MiXCR, producing one record per CDR3 protein. The sample records 600,000 to 800,000 distinct CDR3 sequences, 20% to 30% being singletons. Points on this clonotype: Its antigen is unidentified. The junction departs from the called germline gene at one end, perhaps through a read error.

The clonotype originates from a human donor in good health (CMV status not recorded). Some clones in this sample may be carry-over from other donors' samples. Specimen: CD8+ T cells from PBMCs.

The CDR3 DNA follows: TGTTCCAGCAGCTTACAGGGGGCGTTCACAGATACGCAGTATTTT. This sequence encodes CSSSLQGAFTDTQYF. The chain uses TRBV7-2 and TRBJ2-3; 9 nucleotides line up with TRBD1. Germline V gene data show CDR1 as SGHTA and CDR2 as FQGNSA. This CDR3 has 15 amino acids.